Following are 17 T cell receptor beta chains from one sample sequenced in a study of blood T cell repertoires in COVID-19. The method was immunoSEQ multiplex PCR; TCRdb's version includes in-frame clones alone and lacks a portion of them. The sample has roughly 150,000 clones; more than 85% are singletons. The specimen was peripheral blood. These receptors were collected from a woman aged 80 or over with COVID-19, enrolled during active disease.

This clone has more than one count but fewer than ten. V gene TRBV5-1 combines with J gene TRBJ2-1, with a weak D call TRBD2 (6 bases). V was trimmed by 7 bases and J by 7 bases, leaving 15 bases between them. Germline CDR1 is SGHRS and CDR2 is YFSETQ. The CDR3 has 13 residues. The chain's CDR3 is CASHTAGINEQFF. In DNA form, the CDR3 reads TGCGCCAGCCACACGGCGGGAATTAATGAGCAGTTCTTC. The full variable domain, rest sourced from reference TRBV5-1 and TRBJ2-1, is KAGVTQTPRYLIKTRGQQVTLSCSPISGHRSVSWYQQTPGQGLQFLFEYFSETQRNKGNFPGRFSGRQFSNSRSEMNVSTLELGDSALYLCASHTAGINEQFFGPGTRLTVL.

The chain uses TRBV28 and TRBJ1-6; 7 nucleotides line up with TRBD1. Germline V gene lookup returns CDR1 MDHEN and CDR2 SYDVKM. V lost 3 bases and J lost 7; bases outside the gene matches: 12. The CDR3 length is 17 residues. CDR3 in amino acids: CASSFGSKTTGNSPLHF. CDR3 nucleotides: TGTGCCAGCAGTTTCGGGAGTAAGACGACAGGGAATTCACCCCTCCACTTT.

This clone has just one count. The V gene is TRBV4-2, the J gene TRBJ2-3, with 9 bases aligning to TRBD2. The CDR3 totals 16 residues. With V trimmed by 1 base and J by 0 bases, 2 bases remained unmatched. Germline CDR1 is LGHNA and CDR2 is YNFKEQ. CDR3 in amino acids: CASSQGGLASTDTQYF. The CDR3 nucleotides read TGTGCCAGCAGCCAAGGGGGACTAGCTAGCACAGATACGCAGTATTTT.

The chain uses TRBV7-2 and TRBJ1-2, with TRBD1 matching 9 bases. Losses at the gene ends were 1 base for V and 5 bases for J; bases not matched to a gene: 5. CDR3 length: 15 amino acids. CDR1 and CDR2 (germline): SGHTA, FQGNSA. The CDR3 sequence is CASSLGLGQGYGYTF. The CDR3 DNA reads as TGTGCCAGCAGCTTAGGTTTGGGACAGGGTTATGGCTACACCTTC.

The chain carries TRBV19 and TRBJ2-1, with D perhaps TRBD1 (6 bases). CDR1 and CDR2 from the germline V gene are LNHDA and SQIVND (reference sequence). Trimming took 1 base from V and 4 from J, leaving 11 bases between them. The CDR3 runs 15 residues. CDR3 sequence reads: CASSIGSRGYNEQFF. CDR3 coding DNA: TGTGCCAGTAGTATAGGGAGCAGGGGTTACAATGAGCAGTTCTTC.

CDR3 amino acids: CASSFLGADQPQHF. CDR3 in DNA: TGTGCCAGCAGTTTTTTGGGGGCTGATCAGCCCCAGCATTTT. The rearrangement joins TRBV28 to TRBJ1-5; D might be TRBD1 (6 bases). The CDR3 sequence is 14 residues long. Germline V gene sequence: CDR1 MDHEN, CDR2 SYDVKM. V shed 3 bases and J shed 5 bases, with 11 bases lying between them.

To note about this clone: The junction does not match germline at one end; this may be a read error. The genes are TRBV6-5 and TRBJ2-7; TRBD1 agrees at 12 bases. This CDR3 spans 15 amino acids. Germline-derived CDR1 and CDR2 are MNHEY and SVGAGI. CDR3 DNA sequence: TGTGCCAGCAGTCCTGCTGTCGGGACAGGGGGCAGTATGCACTTC. It is translated as CASSPAVGTGGSMHF.

V and J are TRBV4-2 and TRBJ1-1; TRBD1 is a possible D gene (5 bases). Trimming took 2 bases from V and 6 from J, leaving 10 bases between them. The CDR3 is 13 residues long. Germline V CDR1 and CDR2: LGHNA, YNFKEQ. This chain's CDR3 is CASSQPDSPEAFF. In DNA form, the CDR3 reads TGTGCCAGCAGCCAACCCGACAGCCCTGAAGCTTTCTTT.

This clone was seen a handful of times. This chain links TRBV28 with TRBJ2-4, with a tentative D call TRBD1 (5 bases). Deletions cut 6 bases from V and 0 bases from J, with 12 bases between. The CDR3 has 15 residues. The germline gives CDR1 MDHEN, CDR2 SYDVKM. CDR3 nucleotide sequence: TGTGCCAGCAGATCCTCAGGGCTAGCCAAAAACATTCAGTACTTC. As protein: CASRSSGLAKNIQYF.

This chain uses TRBV3-1 (or the pseudogene TRBV3-2) with TRBJ1-5; no definite D call. Germline V gene data show CDR1 as LGHDT and CDR2 as YNNKEL (reference sequence). V lost 0 bases to trimming and J lost 7 bases, with 10 bases between them. The CDR3 has 14 amino acids. The CDR3 region has the DNA TGTGCCAGCAGCCAAGATCTATCGGGGCAGCCCCAGCATTTT. Translation gives CASSQDLSGQPQHF.

The chain combines TRBV15 with TRBJ1-3; unclear D gene. With 6 bases removed from V and 4 bases from J, the gap between germline ends came to 16 bases. In germline, CDR1 is LNHNV, CDR2 YYDKDF (reference sequence). This CDR3 has 15 residues. In DNA, the CDR3 is TGTGCCACCAGGCCGGGATCGGCTGGAGGAAACACCATATATTTT. It yields the protein CATRPGSAGGNTIYF.

CDR3 amino acids: CATSDARQGARSYTF. In nucleotides, the CDR3 is TGTGCCACCAGTGATGCCCGACAGGGGGCGAGGAGCTACACCTTC. The chain employs TRBV24-1 and TRBJ1-2; 10 bases map to TRBD1. CDR1 and CDR2 from the germline V gene are KGHDR and SFDVKD. The junction had 9 bases not matched to a gene; V was cut back by 3 bases and J by 9 bases. The CDR3 spans 15 residues.

This clone showed up just a few times. The chain is built from TRBV7-2 and TRBJ2-5, with TRBD1 matching over 9 bases. The CDR3 has 19 amino acids. The J segment lost 6 bases and the V segment lost 5 bases, leaving 22 bases of the junction unmatched. The germline V gene has CDR1 SGHTA and CDR2 FQGNSA. This CDR3 is CASSPRRDRVVVESKTQYF. The CDR3 DNA reads TGTGCCAGCAGCCCCCGACGGGACAGGGTTGTAGTGGAGTCGAAGACCCAGTACTTC.

The V and J genes are TRBV29-1 and TRBJ2-7; 8 positions match TRBD2. The V segment lost 7 bases and the J segment 2 bases; nucleotides outside the gene matches: 7. The CDR3 has 13 residues. In germline, CDR1 is SQVTM, CDR2 ANQGSEA. The CDR3 bases are TGCAGCGCCCGACCGGGGGGGACCTACGAGCAGTACTTC. It specifies CSARPGGTYEQYF.

This clone showed up just a few times. V and J are TRBV2 and TRBJ1-6; D not resolved. Germline values: CDR1 SNHLY, CDR2 FYNNEI. V shed 3 bases and J shed 10 bases, with 13 bases lying between them. CDR3 length equals 14 residues. CDR3 DNA: TGTGCCAGCAGTGACCTGGTAGAGGCATCACCCCTCCACTTT. Translation gives CASSDLVEASPLHF.

The gene calls are TRBV19 and TRBJ1-1; 8 bases are shared with TRBD1. Germline CDR1 is LNHDA and CDR2 is SQIVND (reference sequence). This CDR3 has 15 amino acids. The V segment lost 5 bases and the J segment 3 bases; nucleotides outside the gene matches: 8. The CDR3 nucleotides are TGTGCCAGTAGTCCCAGACAGGGGCGGTACACTGAAGCTTTCTTT. This gives the protein CASSPRQGRYTEAFF. Full variable domain (missing parts from reference TRBV19 and TRBJ1-1): DGGITQSPKYLFRKEGQNVTLSCEQNLNHDAMYWYRQDPGQGLRLIYYSQIVNDFQKGDIAEGYSVSREKKESFPLTVTSAQKNPTAFYLCASSPRQGRYTEAFFGQGTRLTVV.

The chain employs TRBV28 and TRBJ1-5, with 8 bases fitting TRBD1. The V and J ends lost 8 bases and 1 base, in that order; junction bases with no gene match: 7. Germline CDR1 and CDR2: MDHEN and SYDVKM. This CDR3 has 15 amino acids. CDR3 sequence: CASGWTGKSNQPQHF. For the CDR3, the DNA is TGTGCCAGCGGGTGGACAGGGAAGAGCAATCAGCCCCAGCATTTT.